The T cell receptor (beta chain) described here comes from a study of blood T cell dynamics during melanoma immunotherapy. Findings and caveats of the study: Disease-control patients' PBMC repertoires became either more clonal or more diverse at W3.

In regard to this clone: Its antigen is as yet unknown. At one boundary the junction diverges from the germline segment, which might be a read error.

Every bulk PBMC sample received the same 350 ng of DNA. TCRdb's copy holds only in-frame clones and misses some; the assay was immunoSEQ multiplex PCR. The data contain tens of thousands of clones, 70% to 90% of them singletons. Per the germline V gene, CDR1 is MDHEN and CDR2 is SYDVKM. The CDR3 runs 17 residues. Time point defined: pre-treatment baseline. Blood was drawn before treatment and at week 3 after checkpoint blockade. Disease control meant complete response, partial response or stable disease at 12 weeks. The TCR was taken from a human donor with melanoma. The sample consisted of blood, taken from a patient treated with checkpoint blockade. The chain recombines TRBV28 with TRBJ2-2; 12 positions agree with TRBD2. In DNA, the CDR3 is TGTGCCAGCAGCTTATCTAGCGGGAGGGCGTACACCGGGGAGCTGTTTTTT. It is translated as CASSLSSGRAYTGELFF.